The 31 T cell receptor beta chains given below trace back to one sample, sequenced in a study of beta chain features in type 1 diabetes. General study results and limits: All four CD4+ subsets of Type 1 diabetes patients contained TCRB CDR3s that were moderately but significantly shorter.

For these receptors, no antigen is known. Sequencing targeted expressed TCRB transcripts, as all isolated RNA had been reverse transcribed. Using immunoSEQ multiplex PCR, the repertoire was profiled, and TCRdb retains in-frame clones only, with some absent. Of around 150,000 clones listed, around 63% are singletons. The specimen was naive CD4+ T cells from blood. The source is a man aged 30 to 39 with type 1 diabetes.

This clone has only a few counts. This sample includes further DNA sequences coding for the same CDR3. The chain has TRBV30 and TRBJ1-2; unclear D gene. The length of the CDR3 is 11 residues. Germline values: CDR1 GTSNPN, CDR2 SVGIG (reference sequence). V lost 0 bases and J lost 8, with 7 bases in between. The CDR3 loop is CAWSVRGGYTF. In DNA form, the CDR3 reads TGTGCCTGGAGTGTACGAGGGGGCTACACCTTC.

There are a few counts of this clone. The chain joins TRBV9 to TRBJ2-4, with 7 bases matching TRBD2. This CDR3 has 14 residues. Trimming removed 0 bases from V and 4 bases from J; junction bases left unmatched: 1. Germline CDR1 reads SGDLS; CDR2 reads YYNGEE. CDR3: CASSVAGGKNIQYF. As DNA, the CDR3 is TGTGCCAGCAGCGTAGCGGGGGGTAAAAACATTCAGTACTTC.

This chain connects TRBV7-2 to TRBJ2-2, with 7 bases lining up with TRBD1. From germline, CDR1 is SGHTA and CDR2 FQGNSA. This CDR3 is built from 16 residues. The V and J ends lost 5 bases and 4 bases, in that order; junction bases with no gene match: 10. The CDR3 nucleotides read TGTGCCAGCAGCCCCATTGACAGGGTGGGCACCGGGGAGCTGTTTTTT. Amino acids: CASSPIDRVGTGELFF.

This chain joins TRBV19 and TRBJ2-1; no reliable D call. CDR3 length: 14 amino acids. Germline V CDR1 and CDR2: LNHDA, SQIVND (reference sequence). V was cut by 3 bases and J by 9 bases, with 15 bases left in between. DNA of the CDR3: TGTGCCAGTAGTATTCCTACACCCGTAAGTGAGCAGTTCTTC. This sequence encodes CASSIPTPVSEQFF.

On this clone itself: Other DNA sequences in this specimen translate into the identical CDR3. V gene TRBV10-3 combines with J gene TRBJ2-7, with a weak D call TRBD1 (6 bases). This CDR3 is 14 amino acids long. V was shortened by 4 bases and J by 2 bases, with 12 bases between the two germline ends. CDR1 ENHRY and CDR2 SYGVKD come from the germline V gene. For the CDR3, the DNA is TGTGCCATCAGTGCCGGGACAAATCCCTACGAGCAGTACTTC. It is translated as CAISAGTNPYEQYF.

The V call is TRBV30, the J call TRBJ2-5; TRBD2 aligns across 9 bases. Per the germline V gene, CDR1 is GTSNPN and CDR2 is SVGIG (reference sequence). The CDR3 consists of 15 residues. J was trimmed by 5 bases and V by 2 bases; bases with no gene match: 9. The chain's CDR3 is CAWSSLFAGGETQYF. The CDR3 nucleotides read TGTGCCTGGAGTTCCCTCTTTGCGGGGGGGGAGACCCAGTACTTC.

This chain uses TRBV30 with TRBJ1-6; D unresolved. Between the trimmed V and J ends, which lost 1 base and 7 bases, there was a span of 8 bases. CDR3 size: 13 residues. Germline V CDR1 and CDR2: GTSNPN, SVGIG (reference sequence). The CDR3 bases are TGTGCCTGGAGTGAACTGGGAAATTCACCCCTCCACTTT. This sequence encodes CAWSELGNSPLHF.

The J gene is TRBJ1-2, the V gene TRBV4-3; TRBD1 might be the D (6 bases). The CDR3 totals 15 residues. V was trimmed by 0 bases and J by 6 bases, leaving 14 bases between them. Germline V gene sequence: CDR1 LGHNA, CDR2 YSLEER. The CDR3 nucleotides read TGCGCCAGCAGCCAAGATCTCCAGGCAGGGGATGGCTACACCTTC. Its translation is CASSQDLQAGDGYTF.

A few counts support this clone. The genes are TRBV4-3 and TRBJ2-5; tentatively, D is TRBD1 (5 bases). The V gene lost 8 bases and the J gene lost 4 bases, with 20 bases spanning the gap. The CDR3 contains 15 residues. CDR1 LGHNA and CDR2 YSLEER come from the germline V gene. CDR3 sequence (DNA): TGCGCCAGCGGGCGTGGGGTGGGGCCCGTAGAGACCCAGTACTTC. This codes for CASGRGVGPVETQYF.

The rearrangement joins TRBV10-3 to TRBJ2-5; 12 nucleotides match TRBD1. The CDR3 sequence is 18 residues long. Germline V gives CDR1 ENHRY, CDR2 SYGVKD. V was pared by 4 bases and J by 3 bases, with 12 bases of the junction left unmatched. The CDR3: CAISGTGTGGPAKETQYF. Written as DNA, the CDR3 is TGTGCCATCAGTGGGACCGGGACAGGGGGCCCCGCTAAAGAGACCCAGTACTTC.

This clone has just a few counts. The rearrangement links TRBV25-1 to TRBJ2-3; D assignment may be TRBD1 or TRBD2 (5 bases each). Trimming removed 1 base from V and 0 bases from J, with 11 bases in between. Germline loops: CDR1 MGHDK, CDR2 SYGVNS. The CDR3 is 16 residues long. The CDR3 DNA sequence: TGTGCCAGCAGTGAATCTCTGGGGGTTAGCACAGATACGCAGTATTTT. Protein sequence: CASSESLGVSTDTQYF. Variable domain in full (rest from reference TRBV25-1 and TRBJ2-3): EADIYQTPRYLVIGTGKKITLECSQTMGHDKMYWYQQDPGMELHLIHYSYGVNSTEKGDLSSESTVSRIRTEHFPLTLESARPSHTSQYLCASSESLGVSTDTQYFGPGTRLTVL.

J is TRBJ2-7 and V is TRBV7-2, with D possibly matching TRBD1 (6 bases). This CDR3 is built from 14 residues. Trimming left V 2 bases short and J 2 bases short, with 10 bases between. Germline V gene lookup returns CDR1 SGHTA and CDR2 FQGNSA. CDR3 loop: CASSLFRDTYEQYF. DNA for the CDR3: TGTGCCAGCAGCTTATTCAGGGACACCTACGAGCAGTACTTC.

This sequence joins TRBV7-9 and TRBJ2-7; D tentatively reads TRBD1 or TRBD2 (5 bases each). Trimming took off 3 bases at V and 5 bases at J, with 14 bases between the two ends. Germline lookup yields CDR1 SEHNR and CDR2 FQNEAQ (reference sequence). The CDR3 has 14 amino acids. The CDR3 sequence: CASSFLAGSDEQYF. The CDR3 DNA follows: TGTGCCAGCAGCTTCCTCGCAGGGAGTGACGAGCAGTACTTC.

The rearrangement joins TRBV7-2 to TRBJ1-5; D is ambiguous. Germline assignment: CDR1 SGHTA and CDR2 FQGNSA. The CDR3 is 14 amino acids. V was clipped by 7 bases and J by 0 bases, with 10 bases between them. Written as DNA, the CDR3 is TGTGCCAGCACCTATCCTTTTAGCAATCAGCCCCAGCATTTT. Its translation is CASTYPFSNQPQHF. The full variable domain, completed using reference TRBV7-2 and TRBJ1-5, is GAGVSQSPSNKVTEKGKDVELRCDPISGHTALYWYRQSLGQGLEFLIYFQGNSAPDKSGLPSDRFSAERTGGSVSTLTIQRTQQEDSAVYLCASTYPFSNQPQHFGDGTRLSIL.

This clone was observed a few times. This rearrangement joins TRBV29-1 to TRBJ2-7, with 7 bases matching TRBD1. This CDR3 has 12 amino acids. Germline V gene data show CDR1 as SQVTM and CDR2 as ANQGSEA. The J segment lost 10 bases and the V segment lost 4 bases, leaving 10 bases of the junction unmatched. As DNA, the CDR3 is TGCAGCGTTGGGACAGGTCCACGAGACCAGTACTTC. Its translation: CSVGTGPRDQYF.

J is TRBJ2-1 and V is TRBV2, with 9 positions matching TRBD1. CDR3 size: 13 residues. The germline V gene has CDR1 SNHLY and CDR2 FYNNEI. Losses at the gene ends were 5 bases for V and 8 bases for J; bases not matched to a gene: 4. The CDR3 here is CASSFGQGYEQFF. For the CDR3, the DNA is TGTGCCAGCAGTTTTGGACAGGGGTATGAGCAGTTCTTC.

The chain joins TRBV2 to TRBJ2-3, with D possibly called TRBD1 or TRBD2 (6 bases each). Germline values: CDR1 SNHLY, CDR2 FYNNEI. This CDR3 region has 17 residues. Trimming removed 7 bases from V and 1 base from J, with 21 bases in between. This chain's CDR3 is CASKGGLLGYRTDTQYF. In nucleotides, the CDR3 is TGTGCCAGCAAGGGGGGCCTCCTAGGGTACCGCACAGATACGCAGTATTTT.

This chain joins TRBV7-2 and TRBJ1-2, with TRBD1 matching over 11 bases. V trimming: 5 bases; J trimming: 8 bases; junction bases outside the gene matches: 7. This CDR3 has 14 residues. Germline V lookup: CDR1 SGHTA, CDR2 FQGNSA. The chain's CDR3 is CASSTRTGGGGYTF. The CDR3 nucleotides are TGTGCCAGCAGCACCCGGACAGGGGGCGGCGGCTACACCTTC.

The J gene is TRBJ2-4, the V gene TRBV19; the D gene could be TRBD1 or TRBD2 (5 bases each). The V gene's germline CDR1 is LNHDA and CDR2 SQIVND (reference sequence). V gave up 1 base and J gave up 1 base, with 8 bases separating them. CDR3 length: 15 residues. CDR3 sequence reads: CASSIGGFAKNIQYF. As DNA, the CDR3 is TGTGCCAGTAGTATAGGGGGGTTTGCCAAAAACATTCAGTACTTC.

The J gene is TRBJ2-3, the V gene TRBV2; 9 bases fit TRBD2. This CDR3 has 15 residues. The junction had 5 bases not matched to a gene; V was cut back by 6 bases and J by 1 base. Germline V lookup: CDR1 SNHLY, CDR2 FYNNEI. In nucleotides, the CDR3 is TGTGCCAGCAGAAGACTAGCGGATGGCACAGATACGCAGTATTTT. Translation gives CASRRLADGTDTQYF.

The table lists this clone with a few counts. The rearrangement joins TRBV23-1 to TRBJ2-1; tentatively, D is TRBD1 (6 bases). TRBV23-1 qualifies as an ORF whose function is uncertain. The CDR3 consists of 13 residues. V lost 7 bases, J lost 8 bases, and 15 bases lay in between. Here the CDR3 reads CASTQGYPDEQFF. The CDR3, as DNA: TGCGCCAGCACACAGGGATATCCGGATGAGCAGTTCTTC.

The J gene is TRBJ2-7, the V gene TRBV4-3; TRBD1 matches 10 bases. The ends lost 6 bases at V and 3 bases at J; junction bases unmatched: 2. Per the germline V gene, CDR1 is LGHNA and CDR2 is YSLEER. The CDR3 totals 13 residues. This CDR3 reads CASSRDRGYEQYF. DNA for the CDR3: TGCGCCAGCAGTCGGGACAGGGGCTACGAGCAGTACTTC.

The chain combines TRBV4-1 with TRBJ2-3, with a possible D match to TRBD1 (5 bases). Germline CDR1 reads MGHRA; CDR2 reads YSYEKL. The V end lost 6 bases, the J end lost 3 bases, and 16 bases lay between the germline ends. The CDR3 has 15 residues. The CDR3 reads CASRKGLTETDTQYF. The CDR3 nucleotides read TGCGCCAGCAGGAAGGGGTTGACAGAAACAGATACGCAGTATTTT.

This clone was found a few times. The chain links TRBV30 to TRBJ2-6; a possible D gene is TRBD1 (5 bases). Germline CDR1 and CDR2: GTSNPN and SVGIG (reference sequence). The germline V and J ends were trimmed by 2 bases and 2 bases, with 19 bases remaining between them. This CDR3 contains 18 residues. The CDR3 DNA follows: TGTGCCTGGAGTTTCACCCAGGGTGCCGCCACTGGGGCCAACGTCCTGACTTTC. It yields the protein CAWSFTQGAATGANVLTF.

Here the CDR3 DNA reads TGTGCCAGTGGGACAGGGCGGAACACTGAAGCTTTCTTT. Its translation: CASGTGRNTEAFF. The V and J genes are TRBV19 and TRBJ1-1, with 9 bases identical to TRBD1. V was pared by 8 bases and J by 1 base, with 2 bases of the junction left unmatched. The CDR3 covers 13 residues. The germline V gene encodes CDR1 LNHDA and CDR2 SQIVND (reference sequence).

This clone was seen more than once but under ten times. A junction end diverges from the germline sequence, so it may reflect a read error. This chain uses TRBV30 with TRBJ2-1, with D possibly matching TRBD2 (5 bases). Germline V gene lookup returns CDR1 GTSNPN and CDR2 SVGIG (reference sequence). This CDR3 spans 12 amino acids. CDR3 protein: CAASGLYNEQFF. The CDR3 DNA sequence: TGCGCGGCCAGCGGCCTATACAATGAGCAGTTCTTC.

V gene TRBV29-1 combines with J gene TRBJ1-2, with 8 bases aligning to TRBD1. Germline V gene sequence: CDR1 SQVTM, CDR2 ANQGSEA. The ends lost 7 bases at V and 4 bases at J; junction bases unmatched: 5. This CDR3 spans 12 amino acids. The CDR3 here is CSAWTGTYGYTF. CDR3 coding DNA: TGCAGCGCATGGACAGGGACCTATGGCTACACCTTC.

The chain carries TRBV15 and TRBJ1-1; tentative D call: TRBD1 (5 bases). Trimming cost V 0 bases and J 6 bases, with 14 bases left between them. In germline, CDR1 is LNHNV, CDR2 YYDKDF (reference sequence). The CDR3 is made up of 15 amino acids. CDR3 bases: TGTGCCACCAGCAGAGATGCGGTCAGGGTTGCTGAAGCTTTCTTT. It yields the protein CATSRDAVRVAEAFF.

The V gene is TRBV6-6, the J gene TRBJ2-3; D is ambiguous. Germline CDR1 and CDR2: MNHNY and SVGAGI (reference sequence). This CDR3 spans 12 amino acids. V was clipped by 4 bases and J by 6 bases, with 8 bases between them. CDR3 DNA: TGTGCCAGCAGTTCTCCTGCGGATACGCAGTATTTT. This gives the protein CASSSPADTQYF.

The genes are TRBV30 and TRBJ1-2; D possibly corresponds to TRBD1 (6 bases). With 3 bases removed from V and 2 bases from J, the gap between germline ends came to 16 bases. The CDR3 contains 15 residues. The germline V gene has CDR1 GTSNPN and CDR2 SVGIG (reference sequence). CDR3 amino acids: CAWSSAGTSNYGYTF. For the CDR3, the DNA is TGTGCCTGGAGCTCCGCCGGGACAAGCAACTATGGCTACACCTTC.

The V call is TRBV9, the J call TRBJ2-3; D is unclear. There are 14 residues in the CDR3. The germline gives CDR1 SGDLS, CDR2 YYNGEE. The V end lost 1 base, the J end lost 0 bases, and 6 bases lay between the germline ends. The CDR3 region is CASSVLTSTDTQYF. DNA of the CDR3: TGTGCCAGCAGCGTACTGACCAGCACAGATACGCAGTATTTT.